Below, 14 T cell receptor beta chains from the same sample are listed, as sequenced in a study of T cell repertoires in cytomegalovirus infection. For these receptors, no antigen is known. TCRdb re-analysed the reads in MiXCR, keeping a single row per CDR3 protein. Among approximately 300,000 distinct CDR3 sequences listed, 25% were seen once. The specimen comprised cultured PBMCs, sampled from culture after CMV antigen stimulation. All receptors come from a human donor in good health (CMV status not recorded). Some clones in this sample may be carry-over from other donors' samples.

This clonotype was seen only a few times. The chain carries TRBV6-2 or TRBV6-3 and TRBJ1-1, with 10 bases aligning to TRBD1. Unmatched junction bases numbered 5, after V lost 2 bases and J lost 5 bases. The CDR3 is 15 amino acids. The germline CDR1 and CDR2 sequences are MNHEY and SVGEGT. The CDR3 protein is CASSYPGQGLTEAFF. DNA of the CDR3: TGTGCCAGCAGTTACCCGGGACAGGGGTTAACTGAAGCTTTCTTT.

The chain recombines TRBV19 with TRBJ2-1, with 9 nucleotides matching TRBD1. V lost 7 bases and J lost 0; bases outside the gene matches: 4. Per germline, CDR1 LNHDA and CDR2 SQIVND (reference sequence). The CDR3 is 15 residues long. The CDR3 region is CASTEDRGSYNEQFF. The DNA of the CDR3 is TGTGCCAGTACCGAGGACAGGGGCTCCTACAATGAGCAGTTCTTC.

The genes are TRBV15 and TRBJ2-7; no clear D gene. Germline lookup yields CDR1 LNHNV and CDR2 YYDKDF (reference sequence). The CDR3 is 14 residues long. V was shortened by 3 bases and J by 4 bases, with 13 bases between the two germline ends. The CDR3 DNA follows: TGTGCCACCAGCAGCGAACAGTTTACTTACGAGCAGTACTTC. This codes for CATSSEQFTYEQYF.

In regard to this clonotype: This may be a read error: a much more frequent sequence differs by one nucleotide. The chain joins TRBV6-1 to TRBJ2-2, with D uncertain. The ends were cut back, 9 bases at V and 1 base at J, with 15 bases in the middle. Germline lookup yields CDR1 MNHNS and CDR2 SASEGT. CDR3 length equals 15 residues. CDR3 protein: CASSTVLENTGELFF. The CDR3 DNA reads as TGTGCCAGTTCTACAGTCTTAGAGAACACCGGGGAGCTGTTTTTT.

CDR3 nucleotides: TGTGCCAGTATACCGGGACTAGCGGGAGTGGCCTACGAGCAGTACTTC. Its protein product is CASIPGLAGVAYEQYF. This chain joins TRBV6-1 and TRBJ2-7; 14 bases fit TRBD2. The ends lost 9 bases at V and 2 bases at J; junction bases unmatched: 9. The germline V gene has CDR1 MNHNS and CDR2 SASEGT. The CDR3 totals 16 residues.

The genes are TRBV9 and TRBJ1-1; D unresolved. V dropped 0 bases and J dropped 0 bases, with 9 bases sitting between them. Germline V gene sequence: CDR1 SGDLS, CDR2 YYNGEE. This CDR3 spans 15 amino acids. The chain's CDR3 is CASSVVPALNTEAFF. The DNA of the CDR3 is TGTGCCAGCAGCGTAGTTCCCGCCCTGAACACTGAAGCTTTCTTT.

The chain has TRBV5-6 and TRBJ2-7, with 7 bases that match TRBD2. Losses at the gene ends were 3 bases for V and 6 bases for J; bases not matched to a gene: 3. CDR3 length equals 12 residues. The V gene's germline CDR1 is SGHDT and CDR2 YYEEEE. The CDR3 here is CASSSGGGEQYV. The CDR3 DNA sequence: TGTGCCAGCAGCTCGGGGGGAGGCGAGCAGTACGTC.

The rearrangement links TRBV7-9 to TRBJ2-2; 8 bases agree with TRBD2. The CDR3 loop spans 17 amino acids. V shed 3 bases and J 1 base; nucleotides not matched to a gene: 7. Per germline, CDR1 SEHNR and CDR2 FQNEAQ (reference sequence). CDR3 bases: TGTGCCAGCAGCTTGTTGAATCTAGCGGGGAACACCGGGGAGCTGTTTTTT. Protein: CASSLLNLAGNTGELFF.

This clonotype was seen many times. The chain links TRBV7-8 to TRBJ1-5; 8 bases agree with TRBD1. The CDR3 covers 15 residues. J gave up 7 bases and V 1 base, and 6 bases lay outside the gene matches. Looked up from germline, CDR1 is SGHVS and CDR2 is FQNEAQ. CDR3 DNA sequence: TGTGCCAGCAGCTTAGGTAGTGCAGGGGGCCAGCCCCAGCATTTT. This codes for CASSLGSAGGQPQHF.

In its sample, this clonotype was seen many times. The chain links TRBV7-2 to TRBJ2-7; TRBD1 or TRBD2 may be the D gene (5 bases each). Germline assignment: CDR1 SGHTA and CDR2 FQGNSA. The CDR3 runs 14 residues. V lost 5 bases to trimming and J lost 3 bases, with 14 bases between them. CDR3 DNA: TGTGCCAGCAGCCCATCTCCGGGACGCTACGAGCAGTACGTC. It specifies CASSPSPGRYEQYV.

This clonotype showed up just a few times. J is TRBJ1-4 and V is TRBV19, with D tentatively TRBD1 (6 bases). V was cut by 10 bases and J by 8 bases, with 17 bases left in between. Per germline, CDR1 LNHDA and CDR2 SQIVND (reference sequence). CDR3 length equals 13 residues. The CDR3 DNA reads TGTGCCACCACTGGAGGGGGTAGAGAAAAACTGTTTTTT. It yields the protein CATTGGGREKLFF.

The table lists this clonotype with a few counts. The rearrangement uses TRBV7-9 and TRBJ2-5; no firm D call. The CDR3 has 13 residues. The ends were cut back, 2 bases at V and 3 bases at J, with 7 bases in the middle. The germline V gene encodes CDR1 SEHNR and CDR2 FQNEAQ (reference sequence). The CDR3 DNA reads TGTGCCAGCAGCTTAACTGAGGAAGAGACCCAGTACTTC. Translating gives CASSLTEEETQYF.

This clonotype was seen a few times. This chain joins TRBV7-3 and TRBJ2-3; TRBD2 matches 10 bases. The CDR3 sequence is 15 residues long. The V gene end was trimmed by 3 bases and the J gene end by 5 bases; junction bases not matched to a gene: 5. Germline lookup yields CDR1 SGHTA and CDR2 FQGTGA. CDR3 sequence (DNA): TGTGCCAGCAGCTTCCAGCGGGAGGGCGGAGATACGCAGTATTTT. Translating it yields CASSFQREGGDTQYF.

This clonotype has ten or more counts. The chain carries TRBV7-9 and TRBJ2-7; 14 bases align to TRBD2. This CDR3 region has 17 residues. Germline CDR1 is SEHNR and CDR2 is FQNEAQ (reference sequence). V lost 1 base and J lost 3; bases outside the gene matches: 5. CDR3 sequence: CASSLGGLAGDYYEQYF. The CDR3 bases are TGTGCCAGCAGCTTAGGGGGACTAGCGGGAGATTACTACGAGCAGTACTTC.